These 11 T cell receptor beta chains share one sample of origin, sequenced in a study of T cell responses to AZD1222 COVID-19 vaccine. TCRdb's table, derived via immunoSEQ multiplex PCR, lists solely in-frame clones and lacks some. The sample consists of about 100,000 clones, approximately 89% of them appearing once. The sequenced sample was peripheral blood, obtained on day 0 of MenACWY control vaccination. The receptor set was obtained from an adult in good health.

The chain is built from TRBV27 and TRBJ2-5; possibly TRBD1 for D (5 bases). CDR1 MNHEY and CDR2 SMNVEV come from the germline V gene (reference sequence). Trimming took off 10 bases at V and 0 bases at J, with 15 bases between the two ends. The CDR3 totals 14 residues. CDR3 DNA: TGTGCCACCTCGACAGACCTGTACCAAGAGACCCAGTACTTC. Protein product: CATSTDLYQETQYF.

The J gene is TRBJ2-3, the V gene TRBV5-1; 8 bases line up with TRBD1. The trim removed 0 bases at V and 5 bases at J, leaving 8 bases unmatched. Germline CDR1 SGHRS, CDR2 YFSETQ. The CDR3 loop spans 16 amino acids. The DNA for the CDR3 is TGCGCCAGCAGCTTGGGGCAGGGGGCTTTTTTAGATACGCAGTATTTT. Protein product: CASSLGQGAFLDTQYF.

The chain employs TRBV5-1 and TRBJ1-3; possibly TRBD1 for D (5 bases). Trimming removed 1 base at V and 2 bases at J, with 13 bases between. This CDR3 has 16 residues. CDR1 is SGHRS, CDR2 YFSETQ, per germline. This CDR3 reads CASSLSIGGAGNTIYF. The CDR3 DNA reads TGCGCCAGCAGCTTGTCGATCGGGGGAGCTGGAAACACCATATATTTT. Full variable domain (missing parts from reference TRBV5-1 and TRBJ1-3): KAGVTQTPRYLIKTRGQQVTLSCSPISGHRSVSWYQQTPGQGLQFLFEYFSETQRNKGNFPGRFSGRQFSNSRSEMNVSTLELGDSALYLCASSLSIGGAGNTIYFGEGSWLTVV.

The V gene is TRBV19, the J gene TRBJ1-5; D not certain. The CDR3 has 13 residues. The V end was cut by 4 bases, the J end by 4 bases, with 8 bases between. Germline V gene lookup returns CDR1 LNHDA and CDR2 SQIVND (reference sequence). The CDR3 loop reads CASSTQRNQPQHF. The CDR3 nucleotides read TGTGCCAGTAGTACCCAGCGGAATCAGCCCCAGCATTTT.

In its sample, this clone was seen once. The genes are TRBV5-8 and TRBJ2-1, with 8 bases fitting TRBD2. Germline CDR1 is SGHTS and CDR2 is YDEGEE. With V trimmed by 1 base and J by 4 bases, 4 bases remained unmatched. The CDR3 has 15 amino acids. The CDR3 DNA sequence: TGTGCCAGCAGCTTGCGGGGGGGCATTTACAATGAGCAGTTCTTC. This translates into CASSLRGGIYNEQFF. The whole variable domain, filled in from reference TRBV5-8 and TRBJ2-1, reads EAGVTQSPTHLIKTRGQQATLRCSPISGHTSVYWYQQALGLGLQFLLWYDEGEERNRGNFPPRFSGRQFPNYSSELNVNALELEDSALYLCASSLRGGIYNEQFFGPGTRLTVL.

V usage is TRBV30 and J usage is TRBJ1-3; a possible D gene is TRBD1 (5 bases). Germline V lookup: CDR1 GTSNPN, CDR2 SVGIG (reference sequence). Trimming took 1 base from V and 5 from J, leaving 12 bases between them. CDR3 size: 14 residues. CDR3 sequence reads: CAWSDKAGRNTIYF. The CDR3, as DNA: TGTGCCTGGAGTGACAAGGCAGGGCGAAACACCATATATTTT.

The chain has TRBV7-3 and TRBJ1-6; D is unresolved. Per the germline V gene, CDR1 is SGHTA and CDR2 is FQGTGA. V lost 2 bases and J lost 10, with 9 bases in between. The CDR3 loop spans 13 amino acids. CDR3 amino acids: CASSLVSESPLHF. The CDR3 DNA sequence: TGTGCCAGCAGCTTAGTGTCAGAATCACCCCTCCACTTT.

CDR3 region: CASSLGQGVGYTF. CDR3 nucleotides: TGTGCCAGCAGTTTAGGGCAGGGGGTTGGCTACACCTTC. This chain uses TRBV28 with TRBJ1-2, with 7 bases identical to TRBD1. Germline CDR1 and CDR2: MDHEN and SYDVKM. The CDR3 is made up of 13 amino acids. V was clipped by 2 bases and J by 7 bases; unmatched bases: 4.

This chain uses TRBV6-5 with TRBJ2-2, with 10 bases identical to TRBD2. CDR1 MNHEY and CDR2 SVGAGI come from the germline V gene. The CDR3 length is 14 residues. J was trimmed by 6 bases and V by 6 bases; bases with no gene match: 4. This CDR3 is CASSWTSGAGELFF. DNA of the CDR3: TGTGCCAGCAGCTGGACTAGCGGTGCCGGGGAGCTGTTTTTT.

This clone was seen only once. At one of its ends the junction is not consistent with the germline gene, which may arise from a read error. This CDR3 is CASSSLPGQGAGGFTDTQYF. The CDR3 region has the DNA TGTGCTAGCAGCTCCCTCCCGGGACAGGGGGCTGGTGGTTTCACAGATACGCAGTATTTT. This chain connects TRBV7-7 to TRBJ2-3, with 12 positions matching TRBD1. The V gene's germline CDR1 is SSHAT and CDR2 FNYEAQ (reference sequence). The CDR3 is 20 amino acids.

J is TRBJ2-5 and V is TRBV24-1; TRBD1 matches 7 bases. The CDR3 is made up of 15 amino acids. The V gene's germline CDR1 is KGHDR and CDR2 SFDVKD. V trimming: 4 bases; J trimming: 7 bases; junction bases outside the gene matches: 11. The CDR3 loop reads CATSERDSGLGTQYF. The CDR3 DNA follows: TGTGCCACCAGTGAACGGGACAGCGGTTTGGGGACCCAGTACTTC.